This passage covers 23 T cell receptor beta chains from one sample sequenced in a study of blood T cell repertoires in COVID-19. Profiling relied on immunoSEQ multiplex PCR, and the TCRdb table lists in-frame clones only, not all of them. Here the sample spans roughly 92,000 clones, 90% being singletons. Sequences were obtained from peripheral blood. All receptors derive from a man between 45 and 60 years old with acute or convalescent COVID-19.

The chain joins TRBV10-2 to TRBJ2-1; 11 bases fit TRBD2. The CDR3 is 15 residues long. The germline V gene encodes CDR1 WSHSY and CDR2 SAAADI. With 3 bases clipped from V and 6 bases from J, the junction kept 4 bases outside the gene matches. Here the CDR3 DNA reads TGCGCCAGCAGTGAACGACTAGCGGGAACCAATGAGCAGTTCTTC. Translating gives CASSERLAGTNEQFF.

The chain combines TRBV6-5 with TRBJ2-1; 7 bases line up with TRBD1. J gave up 4 bases and V 8 bases, and 5 bases lay outside the gene matches. CDR1 and CDR2 (germline): MNHEY, SVGAGI. CDR3 length equals 13 residues. The CDR3 DNA follows: TGTGCCAGCCGCAGGGGGTTATACAATGAGCAGTTCTTC. It specifies CASRRGLYNEQFF.

The J gene is TRBJ1-5, the V gene TRBV19, with 9 bases matching TRBD1. Germline V gene data show CDR1 as LNHDA and CDR2 as SQIVND (reference sequence). This CDR3 has 16 amino acids. J gave up 5 bases and V 5 bases, and 10 bases lay outside the gene matches. The CDR3 DNA is TGTGCCAGTAGTGAGAACCGGGACAGGGATCATCAGCCCCAGCATTTT. Protein sequence: CASSENRDRDHQPQHF.

This clone was observed a single time. The V and J genes are TRBV3-1 (or the pseudogene TRBV3-2) and TRBJ2-7, with D maybe TRBD2 (6 bases). CDR3 size: 14 residues. V gave up 3 bases and J gave up 4 bases, with 13 bases separating them. The germline CDR1 and CDR2 sequences are LGHDT and YNNKEL (reference sequence). CDR3 DNA: TGTGCCAGCAGCCAGGCGGGGAGTGTTTACGAGCAGTACTTC. It is translated as CASSQAGSVYEQYF.

The gene calls are TRBV11-3 and TRBJ2-7, with D maybe TRBD2 (6 bases). The V end was cut by 4 bases, the J end by 0 bases, with 19 bases between. CDR3 length: 17 residues. Germline CDR1 SGHNT, CDR2 YENEEA. CDR3 loop: CASSSKGWGVTSYEQYF. In DNA, the CDR3 is TGTGCCAGCAGCTCGAAGGGGTGGGGGGTTACCTCCTACGAGCAGTACTTC.

The chain is built from TRBV6-2 or TRBV6-3 and TRBJ1-5; 8 positions agree with TRBD1. J gave up 5 bases and V 4 bases, and 7 bases lay outside the gene matches. Germline assignment: CDR1 MNHEY and CDR2 SVGEGT. CDR3 size: 15 residues. The CDR3 coding sequence is TGTGCCAGCAGTTCAGGACAGGGCCTGGATCAGCCCCAGCATTTT. It translates to CASSSGQGLDQPQHF.

As DNA, the CDR3 is TGTGCCAGCAGCCAAGAATCGGGCTCTGGAAACACCATATATTTT. This sequence encodes CASSQESGSGNTIYF. The V and J genes are TRBV4-2 and TRBJ1-3; D not certain. The germline CDR1 and CDR2 sequences are LGHNA and YNFKEQ. This CDR3 has 15 amino acids. Trimming took 0 bases from V and 0 from J, leaving 6 bases between them.

V gene TRBV11-3 combines with J gene TRBJ2-1; 7 nucleotides match TRBD2. Germline CDR1 and CDR2: SGHNT and YENEEA. The CDR3 sequence is 16 residues long. The junction had 6 bases not matched to a gene; V was cut back by 4 bases and J by 0 bases. This CDR3 reads CASSSGIAGSYNEQFF. The CDR3 nucleotides are TGTGCCAGCAGCTCGGGGATAGCGGGCTCCTACAATGAGCAGTTCTTC.

The gene calls are TRBV5-5 and TRBJ2-3, with D maybe TRBD2 (6 bases). The CDR3 is made up of 16 amino acids. The germline CDR1 and CDR2 sequences are SGHKS and YYEKEE (reference sequence). V was cut by 2 bases and J by 3 bases, with 16 bases left in between. The CDR3 DNA is TGTGCCAGCAGCTTTAGGCCCAGCGGAGGGACAGATACGCAGTATTTT. This sequence encodes CASSFRPSGGTDTQYF.

The rearrangement uses TRBV27 and TRBJ2-7; D may be TRBD1 (6 bases). V was clipped by 4 bases and J by 3 bases, with 13 bases between them. The CDR3 is 14 residues long. Germline loops: CDR1 MNHEY, CDR2 SMNVEV (reference sequence). The CDR3 spells CASSSLDRIYEQYF. The DNA of the CDR3 is TGTGCCAGCAGTTCCCTTGACAGGATCTACGAGCAGTACTTC.

In this sample, this clone turned up a few times. The CDR3 sequence is CASSFTGEETEAFF. The CDR3 DNA reads as TGTGCCAGCAGCTTTACAGGGGAGGAAACTGAAGCTTTCTTT. This chain joins TRBV5-5 and TRBJ1-1, with TRBD1 matching 7 bases. The CDR3 runs to 14 residues. Germline V lookup: CDR1 SGHKS, CDR2 YYEKEE (reference sequence). V was pared by 2 bases and J by 5 bases, with 6 bases of the junction left unmatched.

This sequence joins TRBV2 and TRBJ1-2, with unresolved D. The CDR3 has 12 amino acids. V was trimmed by 8 bases and J by 8 bases, leaving 15 bases between them. Germline V gene data show CDR1 as SNHLY and CDR2 as FYNNEI. This CDR3 is CASAIGWEGYTF. The CDR3 nucleotides read TGTGCCAGCGCCATAGGTTGGGAGGGCTACACCTTC.

The CDR3 bases are TGTGCCAGTAGTATAGATCTTTCCAGGGTAGTAAGTGGGGCCAACGTCCTGACTTTC. It specifies CASSIDLSRVVSGANVLTF. The chain joins TRBV19 to TRBJ2-6; a weak D match, TRBD1 (5 bases). CDR1 is LNHDA and CDR2 is SQIVND in the germline V gene (reference sequence). The germline V and J ends were trimmed by 0 bases and 3 bases, with 18 bases remaining between them. This CDR3 is built from 19 residues.

The genes are TRBV12-3 or TRBV12-4 and TRBJ2-1, with D perhaps matching TRBD2 (6 bases). Trimming pared 8 bases from V and 4 bases from J, leaving 12 bases between. The CDR3 loop spans 13 amino acids. CDR3 nucleotides: TGTGCCAGCGCAGATGGGAGGTACAATGAGCAGTTCTTC. It yields the protein CASADGRYNEQFF.

The chain has TRBV5-4 and TRBJ1-6; D call uncertain. Germline CDR1 reads SGHNT; CDR2 reads YYREEE (reference sequence). Trimming removed 1 base at V and 2 bases at J, with 10 bases between. The CDR3 covers 16 residues. The CDR3: CASSLWQSPYNSPLHF. The CDR3 DNA follows: TGTGCCAGCAGCTTGTGGCAAAGTCCCTATAATTCACCCCTCCACTTT.

J is TRBJ2-1 and V is TRBV19; no clear D gene. The germline V and J ends were trimmed by 3 bases and 10 bases, with 7 bases remaining between them. The germline V gene encodes CDR1 LNHDA and CDR2 SQIVND (reference sequence). This CDR3 is 11 amino acids long. CDR3 nucleotides: TGTGCCAGTAGTATTGAGCTGGAGCAGTTCTTC. This codes for CASSIELEQFF.

A single count supports this clone. The rearrangement joins TRBV5-6 to TRBJ2-7, with D possibly matching TRBD1 (5 bases). This CDR3 contains 13 residues. Trimming left V 0 bases short and J 3 bases short, with 7 bases between. Germline assignment: CDR1 SGHDT and CDR2 YYEEEE. CDR3 residues: CASSLGQIYEQYF. The DNA for the CDR3 is TGTGCCAGCAGCTTGGGACAGATCTACGAGCAGTACTTC.

V usage is TRBV24-1 and J usage is TRBJ2-5; possibly TRBD1 for D (5 bases). CDR3 length: 16 residues. V lost 5 bases to trimming and J lost 0 bases, with 15 bases between them. Looked up from germline, CDR1 is KGHDR and CDR2 is SFDVKD. The CDR3 DNA is TGTGCCACCAGTGTCCCCGACAGATCGAACCAAGAGACCCAGTACTTC. The encoded protein is CATSVPDRSNQETQYF.

The chain joins TRBV27 to TRBJ2-2, with D possibly TRBD1 on 5 matching bases. Germline-derived CDR1 and CDR2 are MNHEY and SMNVEV (reference sequence). Between the trimmed V and J ends, which lost 8 bases and 5 bases, there was a span of 12 bases. The CDR3 covers 13 residues. The CDR3 reads CASALRGTGELFF. The CDR3 nucleotides read TGTGCCAGCGCGCTAAGGGGTACCGGGGAGCTGTTTTTT.

The chain uses TRBV7-2 and TRBJ2-3, with 15 bases identical to TRBD2. Per the germline V gene, CDR1 is SGHTA and CDR2 is FQGNSA. The V and J ends lost 4 bases and 8 bases, in that order; junction bases with no gene match: 4. CDR3 length: 15 amino acids. The CDR3 loop reads CASSSGLAGGGTQYF. For the CDR3, the DNA is TGTGCCAGCAGCTCGGGACTAGCGGGAGGTGGTACGCAGTATTTT. Using reference TRBV7-2 and TRBJ2-3 for the parts outside the CDR3, the full variable domain is GAGVSQSPSNKVTEKGKDVELRCDPISGHTALYWYRQSLGQGLEFLIYFQGNSAPDKSGLPSDRFSAERTGGSVSTLTIQRTQQEDSAVYLCASSSGLAGGGTQYFGPGTRLTVL.

The chain is built from TRBV2 and TRBJ2-7; 9 bases agree with TRBD2. Germline CDR1 is SNHLY and CDR2 is FYNNEI. The CDR3 has 14 amino acids. V lost 6 bases, J lost 1 base, and 4 bases stayed unmatched. The CDR3 sequence: CASSRLAESYEQYF. CDR3 in DNA: TGTGCCAGCAGCCGACTAGCGGAGTCCTACGAGCAGTACTTC.

This chain uses TRBV5-1 with TRBJ2-3; perhaps TRBD1 as D (6 bases). With 0 bases removed from V and 4 bases from J, the gap between germline ends came to 18 bases. Germline V gene data show CDR1 as SGHRS and CDR2 as YFSETQ. This CDR3 spans 17 amino acids. CDR3 nucleotide sequence: TGCGCCAGCAGCTTGGTCTGGGACAAACTTGGGGCAGATACGCAGTATTTT. Translation: CASSLVWDKLGADTQYF.

The rearrangement joins TRBV29-1 to TRBJ2-3; 8 positions match TRBD1. This CDR3 comprises 14 residues. CDR1 is SQVTM, CDR2 ANQGSEA, per germline. Trimming removed 7 bases from V and 5 bases from J; junction bases left unmatched: 11. CDR3: CSAHQGAKGDTQYF. The CDR3 DNA sequence: TGCAGCGCCCACCAGGGGGCGAAAGGAGATACGCAGTATTTT.